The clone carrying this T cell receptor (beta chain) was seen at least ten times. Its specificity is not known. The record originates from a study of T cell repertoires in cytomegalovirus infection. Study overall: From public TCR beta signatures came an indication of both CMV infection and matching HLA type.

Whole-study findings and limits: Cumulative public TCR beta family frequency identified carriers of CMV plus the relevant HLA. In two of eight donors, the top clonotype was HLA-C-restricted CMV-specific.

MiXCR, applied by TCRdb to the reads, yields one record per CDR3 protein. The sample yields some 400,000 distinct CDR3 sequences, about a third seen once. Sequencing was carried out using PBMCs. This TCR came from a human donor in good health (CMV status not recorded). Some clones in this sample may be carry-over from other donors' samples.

The CDR3: CASSLWDRGNEQFF. The CDR3 DNA follows: TGTGCCAGCAGCCTATGGGACAGGGGCAATGAGCAGTTCTTC. The chain uses TRBV7-2 and TRBJ2-1; 10 bases map to TRBD1. Germline V gene sequence: CDR1 SGHTA, CDR2 FQGNSA. CDR3 length equals 14 residues. V was pared by 5 bases and J by 6 bases, with 4 bases of the junction left unmatched.